This entry features one T cell receptor (beta chain) sequence. This clone's antigen is unknown. Base qualities are not recorded, but no much larger clone differs from it by a single base. Collaborating institutions collected whole blood in K2EDTA tubes following their own protocols. For TCRbeta analysis, collaborators shipped samples as frozen whole blood, isolated PBMCs, or DNA extracted from either of those sample types. TCRbeta CDR3 regions were amplified from genomic DNA using the immunoSEQ Assay, a bias-controlled multiplex PCR. The authors processed their data as follows. The number of nucleated cells in each sample was estimated by amplification of reference gene primers within the assay. To quantify the absolute abundance of each unique TCRbeta CDR3 rearrangement, sequence reads were collapsed and filtered. For each sample, productive Simpson clonality was calculated as the square root of Simpson's diversity index across productive rearrangements. TCRdb re-hosts the immuneACCESS table, in-frame sequences only. Its copies lack some clones; in the studies checked, an unresolved V gene accounts for under half of them, and the cause for the rest is not known. The V and J calls and clone size come from that table; D and trimming were worked out from the DNA. This sample gives about 61,000 clones in total; roughly 84% of them show up just once. The ten largest clones represent 4.5% to 7% of the sample.

The sample originates from a study of blood T cell repertoires in COVID-19 (dated by TCRdb to 2019 to 2021). About the study as a whole: Samples from collaborators originated in the United States, Italy and Spain and spanned both the acute and convalescent phases of COVID-19. Subjects who had been exposed to COVID-19, were actively infected with it, or had recovered from it provided the deeply sampled blood TCRbeta repertoires that made up the dataset. The repertoires were released in a freely available public database meant as a resource for research on the immune response to SARS-CoV-2. The samples were drawn from two sources: the first 160 participants of the ongoing ImmuneRACE study, and 1,000 to 1,500 subjects contributed by 6 global collaborators. Where available, HLA class I and class II types were obtained from metadata supplied by the sample provider rather than from assay-based typing. The material from the prospective study consisted of cDNA or gDNA derived from T cells, B-cell-depleted T cells, or PBMCs. Sample metadata almost always included a de-identified subject ID, COVID-19 status, age in years and sex.

The full study reports these points: The quantity of clinical and demographic metadata differed by source and by participant and was supplied without curation.

Sequenced: peripheral blood. The TCR was taken from a woman between 65 and 79 years old with acute or convalescent COVID-19.

In nucleotides, the sequence is TGTGCCAGCAGCCCGACCCCAGCGACAGGGTTCGGGCCCTACGAGCAGTACTTC. Its translation reads: CASSPTPATGFGPYEQYF. Recombination connected TRBV3-1 (or the pseudogene TRBV3-2) to TRBJ2-7, and 7 junctional nucleotides match TRBD1. Relative to germline, V is missing 4 bases and J is missing 2 bases, with 17 bases of the junction outside any gene match. CDR1 and CDR2, per the germline V gene (reference sequence), are LGHDT and YNNKEL. The CDR3 starts with the cysteine, ends with the phenylalanine, and has 18 residues. The entry retains the CDR3 DNA only, 54 bases that are in frame from base 1.